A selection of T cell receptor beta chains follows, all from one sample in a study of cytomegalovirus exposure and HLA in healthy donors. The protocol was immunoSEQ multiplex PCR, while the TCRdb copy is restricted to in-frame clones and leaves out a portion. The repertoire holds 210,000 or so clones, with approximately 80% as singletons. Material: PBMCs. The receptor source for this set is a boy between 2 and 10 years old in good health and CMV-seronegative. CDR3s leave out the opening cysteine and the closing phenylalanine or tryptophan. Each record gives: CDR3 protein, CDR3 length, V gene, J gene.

ASNRGGINEKLF,12,TRBV25-1,TRBJ1-4
ASSLGPGDTEAF,12,TRBV13,TRBJ1-1
ASSYSSGGEQF,11,TRBV6-5,TRBJ2-1
ASSLLAGVLGTDTQY,15,TRBV27,TRBJ2-3
AIRNRRQGAKNTEAF,15,TRBV10-3,TRBJ1-1
AISGPGREGRDEQF,14,TRBV10-3,TRBJ2-1
ASSLNPVNVQPQH,13,TRBV7-2,TRBJ1-5
AWRRQGSRYT,10,TRBV30,TRBJ1-2
ASSYYRPRGTGELF,14,TRBV7-6,TRBJ2-2
ASTQAPGQNYGYT,13,TRBV5-1,TRBJ1-2
ASSQEDRGGKLF,12,TRBV4-1,TRBJ1-4
ASSLGGNAYNEQF,13,TRBV19,TRBJ2-1
ASRPLDGLAGEQF,13,TRBV2,TRBJ2-1
ASSQRTDSYEQY,12,TRBV4-1,NA
ASSEGHSASEQY,12,TRBV6-5,TRBJ2-7
ASSHPTSLAGGSYEQY,16,TRBV4-1,TRBJ2-7
ASSVGTPFSNQPQH,14,TRBV2,TRBJ1-5
ASSLFGQGNYEQY,13,TRBV27,TRBJ2-7
ASSYGQGSPLH,11,TRBV6-5,TRBJ1-6
SVEGPGAGSEQY,12,TRBV29-1,TRBJ2-7
SAFSGTGINYGYT,13,TRBV29-1,TRBJ1-2
ASSQDRSGRNEQF,13,TRBV4-1,TRBJ2-1
ASSFGTSGGSMGEQF,15,TRBV13,TRBJ2-1
AWSDRKLF,8,TRBV30,TRBJ1-4
ASSSSGLAGGLGTQY,15,TRBV7-9,TRBJ2-3
ASSIPGSNTEAF,12,TRBV19,TRBJ1-1
ASSPRSPLSSGNTIY,15,TRBV18,TRBJ1-3
ASRPGQGYEQY,11,TRBV2,TRBJ2-7
AWSTGGYYGYT,11,TRBV30,TRBJ1-2
AWMDSFTSSNSPLH,14,TRBV30,TRBJ1-6
ASSVEGQYTDTQY,13,TRBV9,TRBJ2-3
AISESISLGGLNGYT,15,TRBV10-3,TRBJ1-2
ASSSEGAGPDTQY,13,TRBV11-2,TRBJ2-3
ASSFGTGGDTQY,12,TRBV5-6,TRBJ2-3
ASSRGSRGGSTEAF,14,TRBV5-4,TRBJ1-1
ASSLSRAGNEQF,12,TRBV5-4,TRBJ2-1
ASSLGGTDTQY,11,TRBV11-2,TRBJ2-3